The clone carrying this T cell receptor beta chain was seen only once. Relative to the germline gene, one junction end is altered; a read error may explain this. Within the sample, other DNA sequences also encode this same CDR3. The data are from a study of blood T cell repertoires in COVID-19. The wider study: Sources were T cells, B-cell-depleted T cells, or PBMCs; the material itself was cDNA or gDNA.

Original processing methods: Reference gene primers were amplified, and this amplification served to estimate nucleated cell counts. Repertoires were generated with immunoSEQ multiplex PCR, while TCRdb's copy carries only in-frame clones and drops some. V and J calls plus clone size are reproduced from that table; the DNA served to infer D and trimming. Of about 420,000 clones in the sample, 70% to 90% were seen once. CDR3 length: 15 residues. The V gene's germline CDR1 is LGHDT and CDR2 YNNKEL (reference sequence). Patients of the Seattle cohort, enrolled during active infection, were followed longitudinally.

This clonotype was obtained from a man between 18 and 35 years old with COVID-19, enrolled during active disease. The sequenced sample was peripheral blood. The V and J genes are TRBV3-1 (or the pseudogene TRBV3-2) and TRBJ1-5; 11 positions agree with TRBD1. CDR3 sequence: CASSQGTGGNQPQHF. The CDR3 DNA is TGTGCCAGCAGCCAAGGGACAGGGGGCAACCAGCCCCAGCATTTT.